These T cell receptor beta chains were read from a single sample in a study of T-cell reconstitution after alpha-beta-depleted transplantation in children. Via MiXCR, TCRdb re-called the PCR reads, giving one row per CDR3 protein. The sample carries roughly 790,000 distinct CDR3 sequences, about 15% recorded once. The specimen comprised PBMCs, mostly from graft donor cells, sampled 360 days after TCRalphabeta/CD19-depleted stem cell transplant. The receptors come from a male patient younger than 18 who had a stem cell transplant for acute lymphoblastic leukemia, so the T cells may come from the graft donor. The CDR3 runs from the conserved cysteine through the conserved F or W. Each record gives: clone size, V gene, D gene, J gene, CDR3 DNA, CDR3 protein. The D gene is left open where the match is weak. A clone size is listed for some rows: how often the clone was seen (once, few, many), or a class if it is expanded.

many	TRBV12-3/TRBV12-4	NA	TRBJ2-6	TGTGCCAGCAGTTTGCGGATATCTGGGGCCAACGTCCTGACTTTC	CASSLRISGANVLTF
few	TRBV7-6	NA	TRBJ2-4	TGTGCCAGCAGCTTAAGGGACTCCAGGACATCAGGAAACATTCAGTACTTC	CASSLRDSRTSGNIQYF
NA	TRBV5-5	TRBD2	TRBJ2-5	TGTGCCAGCAGCTCAGGACTAGCGGGAATCGAGACCCAGTACTTC	CASSSGLAGIETQYF
few	TRBV5-5	TRBD1	TRBJ2-1	TGTGCCAGCAGCCAAGACAGGGGAGCCTACAATGAGCAGTTCTTC	CASSQDRGAYNEQFF
NA	TRBV5-1	TRBD2	TRBJ2-1	TGCGCCAGCAGCGTACCGGGACTACAGTTCTTC	CASSVPGLQFF
NA	TRBV27	TRBD1	TRBJ2-1	TGTGCCAGCAGCAAGAACCCCGGGACAGGGGAGTTCTTC	CASSKNPGTGEFF
few	TRBV12-3/TRBV12-4	NA	TRBJ1-4	TGTGCCAGCAGTAGTGACAGGCTCTGGGAAAAACTGTTTTTT	CASSSDRLWEKLFF
NA	TRBV12-3/TRBV12-4	NA	TRBJ2-3	TGTGCCATTACTAGGGAGGGCACAGATACGCAGTATTTT	CAITREGTDTQYF
NA	TRBV7-9	NA	TRBJ2-6	TGTGCCAGCAGCGAGGGACACACCTCTGGGGCCAACGTCCTGACTTTC	CASSEGHTSGANVLTF
NA	TRBV23-1	NA	TRBJ2-5	TGCGCCAGCAGTCAAATCCGAAGAGGACAGAGGAGATACATAGGGACCCAGTACTTC	CASSQIRRGQRRYIGTQYF
few	TRBV12-3/TRBV12-4	TRBD2	TRBJ2-1	TGTGCCAGCAGTTTTTCCCGGGAGGGGCCCAATGAGCAGTTCTTC	CASSFSREGPNEQFF
many	TRBV15	NA	TRBJ2-7	TGTGCCACCAGCAGTGCTCCCGGGGGTCAATACGAGCAGTACTTC	CATSSAPGGQYEQYF
NA	TRBV7-3	NA	TRBJ2-1	TGTGCCAGCAGCTTAAGATCCCGCAATAATGAGCAGTTCTTC	CASSLRSRNNEQFF
NA	TRBV7-3	TRBD1	TRBJ2-5	TGTGCCAGCAGCACCACAGGGGAAGAGACCCAGTACTTC	CASSTTGEETQYF
NA	TRBV20-1	TRBD2	TRBJ2-5	TGCAGTGCTAGAGATCTGGTAGCGGGAGGGTTAGAGACCCAGTACTTC	CSARDLVAGGLETQYF
NA	TRBV6-1	NA	TRBJ2-1	TGTGCCAGCAGTGCTCCCCGGGGGTACAATGAGCAGTTCTTC	CASSAPRGYNEQFF
few	TRBV4-1	TRBD2	TRBJ2-1	TGCGCCAGCAGCCGGACTAGCCGAGATGAGCAGTTCTTC	CASSRTSRDEQFF
NA	TRBV20-1	NA	TRBJ2-5	TGCAGTGCTAGAGCCACTAGTCATGAGACCCAGTACTTC	CSARATSHETQYF
NA	TRBV27	TRBD1	TRBJ1-6	TGTGCCAGCAGCAGGGGACAGGGTTTCAGGGGTTCACCCCTCCACTTT	CASSRGQGFRGSPLHF
many	TRBV9	NA	TRBJ2-1	TGTGCCAGCAGCATCCGCCCACCTTACAATGAGCAGTTCTTC	CASSIRPPYNEQFF
few	TRBV2	TRBD1	TRBJ1-1	TGTGCCAGCAGTCTCCAGGGGGCAACTGAAGCTTTCTTT	CASSLQGATEAFF
few	TRBV6-5	NA	TRBJ1-2	TGTGCCAGCGGGAACAGGGCGGATGGCTACACCTTC	CASGNRADGYTF
few	TRBV5-5	NA	TRBJ2-2	TGTGCCAGCAGCCTTCCCACAGGGACCACCGGGGAGCTGTTTTTT	CASSLPTGTTGELFF
NA	TRBV7-9	NA	TRBJ1-1	TGTGCCAGCAGCCCTATGGGCAGAAAGTACGCTGAAGCTTTCTTT	CASSPMGRKYAEAFF
NA	TRBV29-1	NA	TRBJ2-5	TGCAGCGCCTCGGACAGCCAAGAGACCCAGTACTTC	CSASDSQETQYF
few	TRBV11-2	TRBD2	TRBJ2-5	TGTGCCAGCAGCTTTCCCACTATGGGGGCGGGGGGGCAAGAGACCCAGTACTTC	CASSFPTMGAGGQETQYF
NA	TRBV10-3	TRBD2	TRBJ2-3	TGTGCCATCAGGGGGGAGGGGCCCAGTTTAGATACGCAGTATTTT	CAIRGEGPSLDTQYF
NA	TRBV20-1	NA	TRBJ2-6	TGCAGTGCTAGAGTGCCCCCCCGTGAAAGGGCTGGGGCCAACGTCCTGACTTTC	CSARVPPRERAGANVLTF
many	TRBV4-3	NA	TRBJ1-5	TGCGCCAGCAGCCAAACTCGAACACTTTATAGCAATCAGCCCCAGCATTTT	CASSQTRTLYSNQPQHF
NA	TRBV6-5	NA	TRBJ2-7	TGTGCCAGCAGTTACTCGAGTCGCAGGGGACTGGCAAGGGGCTACGAGCAGTACTTC	CASSYSSRRGLARGYEQYF
few	TRBV5-1	TRBD2	TRBJ2-1	TGCGCCAGCAGCTTTATAGCGGGGTCCGCGGCTGAGCAGTTCTTC	CASSFIAGSAAEQFF
NA	TRBV27	NA	TRBJ1-2	TGTGCCAGCAGTTTTCGAGTAGATAACTATGGCTACACCTTC	CASSFRVDNYGYTF
few	TRBV5-1	NA	TRBJ2-7	TGCGCCAGCAACCGAGCGGGCGCCCTTTCCTACGAGCAGTACTTC	CASNRAGALSYEQYF
many	TRBV5-1	NA	TRBJ2-2	TGCGCCAGCAGCTCCTACAGGGAAAGAACCGGGGAGCTGTTTTTT	CASSSYRERTGELFF
NA	TRBV10-1	NA	TRBJ2-7	TGCGCCAGCAGCGACCCGGACTTAAATTACGAGCAGTACTTC	CASSDPDLNYEQYF
few	TRBV12-3/TRBV12-4	TRBD2	TRBJ2-1	TGTGCCAGCAGTTTGGCGGGAGGGCCCCACAATGAGCAGTTCTTC	CASSLAGGPHNEQFF
few	TRBV6-2/TRBV6-3	NA	TRBJ2-1	TGTGCCAGCAGCCATTCCGGGACGAGCTCCTACAATGAGCAGTTCTTC	CASSHSGTSSYNEQFF
few	TRBV12-5	NA	TRBJ2-6	TGTGCTAGTGCCGTAGCCAACGTCCTGACTTTC	CASAVANVLTF
many	TRBV27	NA	TRBJ2-1	TGTGCCAGCAGTTCTCAGAATGAGCAGTTCTTC	CASSSQNEQFF
NA	TRBV5-1	TRBD1	TRBJ2-6	TGCGCCAGCAGCCCGGGACAGAAAAACTCTGGGGCCAACGTCCTGACTTTC	CASSPGQKNSGANVLTF
NA	TRBV19	TRBD1	TRBJ2-6	TGTGCCAGTAGTATAGGGATGACAGGGTTGACTGGGGCCAACGTCCTGACTTTC	CASSIGMTGLTGANVLTF
many	TRBV5-1	TRBD2	TRBJ2-1	TGCGCCAGCAGTTTTCGTCGGACTAGCGGGCCCTTC	CASSFRRTSGPF
few	TRBV7-9	TRBD1	TRBJ2-2	TGTGCCAGCAGCTACGGACAGGGAGCTGTGACCGGGGAGCTGTTTTTT	CASSYGQGAVTGELFF
NA	TRBV11-2	TRBD2	TRBJ2-7	TGTGCCAGCAGCCGATATTTGGCGGGAGTGCCCCCCTACTACGAGCAGTACTTC	CASSRYLAGVPPYYEQYF
once	TRBV3-1	NA	TRBJ1-5	TGTGCCAGCAGCCAAGGGGGGGGGACCCAGCCCCAGCATTTT	CASSQGGGTQPQHF
many	TRBV27	NA	TRBJ2-3	TGTGCCAGCATGGCTGACTGGATTGGCACAGATACGCAGTATTTT	CASMADWIGTDTQYF
NA	TRBV5-1	NA	TRBJ2-7	TGCGCCAGCAGCTTGGAGGCCCCCTACGAGCAGTACTTC	CASSLEAPYEQYF
NA	TRBV7-9	NA	TRBJ1-2	TGTGCCAGCAGCTTATTGTTCCCAAATGGCTACACCTTC	CASSLLFPNGYTF
few	TRBV9	TRBD2	TRBJ2-7	TGTGCCAGCAGCAGGGAGGGAGGGCCGATTTACGAGCAGTACTTC	CASSREGGPIYEQYF
many	TRBV20-1	TRBD2	TRBJ2-1	TGCAGTGCTGCCCGTCCGGGACTAGCGATTCTCTTCTTC	CSAARPGLAILFF
few	TRBV2	NA	TRBJ2-1	TGTGCCAGCCAGAGGGAGACTCCCCATGAGCAGTTCTTC	CASQRETPHEQFF
few	TRBV20-1	TRBD2	TRBJ2-1	TGCAGTGCTAGCGGGACTAAGTACAATGAGCAGTTCTTC	CSASGTKYNEQFF
few	TRBV5-1	NA	TRBJ1-4	TGCGCCAGCAGGATGCAGCAGGGTTATTGGGCAACTAATGAAAAACTGTTTTTT	CASRMQQGYWATNEKLFF
NA	TRBV4-1	NA	TRBJ1-5	TGCGCCAGCAGACTCACCTTGCGGGGGAGCAATCAGCCCCAGCATTTT	CASRLTLRGSNQPQHF
few	TRBV29-1	TRBD2	TRBJ2-1	TGCAGCGCGGGACTAGCGGGGAACAATGAGCAGTTCTTC	CSAGLAGNNEQFF
NA	TRBV29-1	NA	TRBJ2-1	TGCAGCGTGATAGCGGACCCCTACAATGAGCAGTTCTTC	CSVIADPYNEQFF
NA	TRBV11-2	NA	TRBJ2-2	TGTGCCAGCAGCTTAAGGACAACCTTGGAGCTGTTTTTT	CASSLRTTLELFF
few	TRBV10-3	NA	TRBJ2-5	TGTGCCATCAGTGGTGAGGAACAAGAGACCCAGTACTTC	CAISGEEQETQYF